These 20 T cell receptor beta chains originate from one sample sequenced in a study of regulatory T cells in long-lasting Graves disease (dated by TCRdb to the early 2020s). The time point label on this specimen signifies: persistent/refractory GD, antithyroid drugs over 5 years with positive TRAb. For both TCR sequencing and RNA sequencing, RNA was extracted from PBMCs in TRIzol. Library generation was performed with multiplex PCR. For sequencing, an Illumina HiSeq 4000 was employed. To build TCR beta libraries, CDR3 regions were amplified by Arm-PCR using iRepertoire HTBI primers. TCRdb applied fastp at Q25 and MiXCR to the public reads, then kept only in-frame beta chains. Here each entry gathers all rows of one CDR3 protein and keeps the most common genes and DNA. The sample data list fewer than 600,000 distinct CDR3 sequences, and around a fifth of these were observed just once. Roughly 14% of the sample lies in the top ten.

The sequencing used peripheral blood mononuclear cells (PBMCs), collected when the disease was refractory, from a patient treated with antithyroid drugs. These receptors were obtained from a female donor with Graves disease.

This clonotype was seen a few times. In nucleotides, the CDR3 is TGTGCCAGCAGACTAGGGTTACACACTGAAGCTTTCTTT. Its translation: CASRLGLHTEAFF. V is TRBV12-3 or TRBV12-4 and J is TRBJ1-1; no definite D call. V dropped 6 bases and J dropped 3 bases, with 11 bases sitting between them. The CDR3 consists of 13 residues.

This clonotype was seen at least ten times. CDR3 in amino acids: CASIAAHYSYEQYF. The CDR3 DNA is TGTGCCAGCATTGCCGCCCACTACTCCTACGAGCAGTACTTC. This rearrangement joins TRBV6-1 to TRBJ2-7; D is unresolved. In germline, CDR1 is MNHNS, CDR2 SASEGT. The CDR3 spans 14 residues. Trimming cost V 7 bases and J 0 bases, with 13 bases left between them.

The chain carries TRBV29-1 and TRBJ2-1, with TRBD1 identical over 7 bases. Germline CDR1 SQVTM, CDR2 ANQGSEA. There are 14 residues in the CDR3. V lost 3 bases and J lost 3; bases outside the gene matches: 5. The CDR3 nucleotides read TGCAGCGTTGATCTCACAGGGGACTACAATGAGCAGTTCTTC. Encoded protein: CSVDLTGDYNEQFF.

The sample holds a few counts of this clonotype. The chain combines TRBV14 with TRBJ2-7; D is ambiguous. The CDR3 spans 15 residues. Germline V lookup: CDR1 SGHDN, CDR2 FVKESK. V gave up 4 bases and J gave up 3 bases, with 16 bases separating them. The CDR3 spells CASSPNLGTFYEQYF. The CDR3 DNA reads TGTGCCAGCAGCCCCAACCTTGGTACATTCTACGAGCAGTACTTC. Looking up the rest from reference TRBV14 and TRBJ2-7 gives the full variable domain: EAGVTQFPSHSVIEKGQTVTLRCDPISGHDNLYWYRRVMGKEIKFLLHFVKESKQDESGMPNNRFLAERTGGTYSTLKVQPAELEDSGVYFCASSPNLGTFYEQYFGPGTRLTVT.

To note about this clonotype: A single base separates this from a much larger clone, so it may be a read error. The chain combines TRBV6-9 with TRBJ1-2; TRBD1 might be the D (6 bases). This CDR3 is 13 amino acids long. Germline-derived CDR1 and CDR2 are MNHGY and SVAAGI. V shed 10 bases and J shed 8 bases, with 20 bases lying between them. The CDR3 DNA follows: TGTGCCAACAACAGGGCTATAGTGTTCGGCTACACCTTC. As protein: CANNRAIVFGYTF.

This clonotype was found a few times. The chain employs TRBV9 and TRBJ2-7; D possibly corresponds to TRBD2 (5 bases). Trimming shortened V by 4 bases and J by 3 bases, and 17 bases separated the two germline ends. The germline V gene encodes CDR1 SGDLS and CDR2 YYNGEE. This CDR3 contains 15 residues. CDR3 sequence: CASSPSGSVYYEQYF. In nucleotides, the CDR3 is TGTGCCAGCAGCCCTTCGGGATCCGTCTACTACGAGCAGTACTTC.

This clonotype was counted only a few times. V and J are TRBV5-1 and TRBJ1-1, with D perhaps matching TRBD1 (5 bases). This CDR3 has 15 residues. Germline-derived CDR1 and CDR2 are SGHRS and YFSETQ. Deletions cut 2 bases from V and 5 bases from J, with 16 bases between. DNA for the CDR3: TGCGCCAGCAGCTTTTCCTCAGGGTCAGAGACTGAAGCTTTCTTT. Its translation is CASSFSSGSETEAFF.

Ten or more counts support this clonotype. The chain couples TRBV6-5 to TRBJ2-7, with TRBD2 matching 15 bases. The CDR3 loop spans 18 amino acids. Trimming at V came to 1 base and at J to 4 bases, leaving 8 bases not matched to a gene. Germline CDR1 reads MNHEY; CDR2 reads SVGAGI. The CDR3 DNA is TGTGCCAGCAGTTACTTTACGGGACTAGCGGGAGGAGGGTACGAGCAGTACTTC. It translates to CASSYFTGLAGGGYEQYF.

This clonotype was seen ten or more times. The J gene is TRBJ2-7, the V gene TRBV20-1, with a tentative D call TRBD2 (6 bases). Germline-derived CDR1 and CDR2 are DFQATT and SNEGSKA (reference sequence). V lost 4 bases, J lost 3 bases, and 10 bases lay in between. CDR3 length: 12 amino acids. CDR3 in amino acids: CSAKLASYEQYF. Here the CDR3 DNA reads TGCAGTGCTAAGCTAGCGAGCTACGAGCAGTACTTC.

Only a few counts were recorded for this clonotype. This chain links TRBV29-1 with TRBJ1-2; TRBD1 matches at 8 bases. With V trimmed by 7 bases and J by 3 bases, 4 bases remained unmatched. The CDR3 is 12 residues long. Germline loops: CDR1 SQVTM, CDR2 ANQGSEA. The CDR3 is CSAGQGDYGYTF. The CDR3 DNA follows: TGCAGCGCTGGACAGGGTGACTATGGCTACACCTTC.

At least ten counts were recorded for this clonotype. The chain combines TRBV29-1 with TRBJ2-7, with 11 bases fitting TRBD1. Germline CDR1 is SQVTM and CDR2 is ANQGSEA. CDR3 length: 13 amino acids. The ends lost 6 bases at V and 5 bases at J; junction bases unmatched: 6. Here the CDR3 reads CSVAGQGGNEQYF. Written as DNA, the CDR3 is TGCAGCGTCGCGGGACAGGGGGGCAACGAGCAGTACTTC.

This clonotype was observed at least ten times. The gene calls are TRBV29-1 and TRBJ1-2; D gene unclear. The CDR3 has 13 residues. Per the germline V gene, CDR1 is SQVTM and CDR2 is ANQGSEA. Trimming left V 3 bases short and J 5 bases short, with 13 bases between. CDR3 coding DNA: TGCAGCGTTGACCCCGCGAACTCTTATGGCTACACCTTC. Protein product: CSVDPANSYGYTF.

The chain uses TRBV12-3 or TRBV12-4 and TRBJ2-3, with 11 positions matching TRBD2. V gave up 5 bases and J gave up 1 base; unmatched junction bases: 5. CDR3 length: 16 residues. The CDR3 coding sequence is TGTGCCAGCAGTCCGAGACTAGCGGGGCGCACAGATACGCAGTATTTT. Translating it yields CASSPRLAGRTDTQYF.

In its sample, this clonotype was seen a few times. The rearrangement uses TRBV5-1 and TRBJ1-5, with D possibly being TRBD1 (5 bases). Germline CDR1 SGHRS, CDR2 YFSETQ. The CDR3 is 15 residues long. V was cut by 0 bases and J by 0 bases, with 7 bases left in between. CDR3 in amino acids: CASSLGDGSNQPQHF. CDR3 nucleotides: TGCGCCAGCAGCTTGGGGGACGGTAGCAATCAGCCCCAGCATTTT. Variable domain in full (rest from reference TRBV5-1 and TRBJ1-5): KAGVTQTPRYLIKTRGQQVTLSCSPISGHRSVSWYQQTPGQGLQFLFEYFSETQRNKGNFPGRFSGRQFSNSRSEMNVSTLELGDSALYLCASSLGDGSNQPQHFGDGTRLSIL.

As to this clonotype: A much more abundant neighbour one base away suggests this may be a read error. The V call is TRBV12-3 or TRBV12-4, the J call TRBJ1-5; no reliable D call. The CDR3 consists of 12 residues. The CDR3 here is CTSSLKGQPQHF. For the CDR3, the DNA is TGTACCAGCAGTTTAAAGGGTCAGCCCCAGCATTTT.

This clonotype was found a few times. This sequence joins TRBV7-2 and TRBJ1-5; TRBD1 might be the D (6 bases). The V gene's germline CDR1 is SGHTA and CDR2 FQGNSA. Trimming pared 4 bases from V and 7 bases from J, leaving 14 bases between. This CDR3 spans 14 amino acids. The CDR3 sequence is CASSSGPGGQPQHF. The CDR3 nucleotides read TGTGCCAGCAGCTCGGGACCTGGGGGCCAGCCCCAGCATTTT.

V is TRBV5-4 and J is TRBJ2-1, with D unclear. The CDR3 loop spans 14 amino acids. The V gene's germline CDR1 is SGHNT and CDR2 YYREEE (reference sequence). V gave up 0 bases and J gave up 9 bases, with 13 bases separating them. The CDR3 DNA reads as TGTGCCAGCAGCTTGGTTGGTATTGGAAGTGAGCAGTTCTTC. Translated, it gives CASSLVGIGSEQFF. Variable domain in full (rest from reference TRBV5-4 and TRBJ2-1): ETGVTQSPTHLIKTRGQQVTLRCSSQSGHNTVSWYQQALGQGPQFIFQYYREEENGRGNFPPRFSGLQFPNYSSELNVNALELDDSALYLCASSLVGIGSEQFFGPGTRLTVL.

This clonotype has at least ten counts. This chain links TRBV27 with TRBJ2-5; 8 bases are shared with TRBD2. There are 13 residues in the CDR3. Germline values: CDR1 MNHEY, CDR2 SMNVEV (reference sequence). V was pared by 4 bases and J by 3 bases, with 1 base of the junction left unmatched. CDR3 residues: CASSSLAEETQYF. The CDR3, as DNA: TGTGCCAGCAGTTCACTAGCGGAAGAGACCCAGTACTTC.

This clonotype was seen more than once but under ten times. The chain is built from TRBV6-2 or TRBV6-3 and TRBJ1-2; TRBD1 might be the D (6 bases). Trimming removed 6 bases at V and 8 bases at J, with 16 bases between. This CDR3 comprises 13 residues. The germline gives CDR1 MNHEY, CDR2 SVGEGT. The CDR3 nucleotides are TGTGCCAGCAGGACAGAGGGGGTGGGGGGCTACACCTTC. As protein: CASRTEGVGGYTF.

This chain joins TRBV5-5 and TRBJ1-4; 7 positions agree with TRBD1. The CDR3 runs 14 residues. The ends lost 6 bases at V and 8 bases at J; junction bases unmatched: 10. Germline CDR1 is SGHKS and CDR2 is YYEKEE (reference sequence). The CDR3, as DNA: TGTGCCAGCAACACGGGAGGGGGCTACGAAAAACTGTTTTTT. It encodes CASNTGGGYEKLFF.